This entry describes one T cell receptor beta chain. Enrollment of patients from Seattle took place during active infection, with longitudinal follow-up. The data originate from a study of blood T cell repertoires in COVID-19. In the study overall: Samples of COVID-19 (acute and convalescent) were obtained from the United States, Italy and Spain.

V shed 2 bases and J 6 bases; nucleotides not matched to a gene: 3. The CDR3 runs to 14 residues. The V gene's germline CDR1 is LGHNT and CDR2 FRNRAP. In the source study's methods: Reference gene primer amplification gave estimated nucleated cell counts. Sequencing used immunoSEQ multiplex PCR; TCRdb keeps in-frame clones, though not all of them. The V and J calls and clone size were taken over from that table, and D and trimming were inferred from the DNA. The sample contains around 470,000 clones, about 88% of which appear only once. This receptor was taken from a man aged 18 to 29 with COVID-19, enrolled during active disease. The sequenced material came from peripheral blood. V usage is TRBV12-5 and J usage is TRBJ2-1, with 8 positions matching TRBD2. The CDR3 coding sequence is TGTGCTAGTGGTTTGTTAGGACTAGCCAATGAGCAGTTCTTC. Protein product: CASGLLGLANEQFF.